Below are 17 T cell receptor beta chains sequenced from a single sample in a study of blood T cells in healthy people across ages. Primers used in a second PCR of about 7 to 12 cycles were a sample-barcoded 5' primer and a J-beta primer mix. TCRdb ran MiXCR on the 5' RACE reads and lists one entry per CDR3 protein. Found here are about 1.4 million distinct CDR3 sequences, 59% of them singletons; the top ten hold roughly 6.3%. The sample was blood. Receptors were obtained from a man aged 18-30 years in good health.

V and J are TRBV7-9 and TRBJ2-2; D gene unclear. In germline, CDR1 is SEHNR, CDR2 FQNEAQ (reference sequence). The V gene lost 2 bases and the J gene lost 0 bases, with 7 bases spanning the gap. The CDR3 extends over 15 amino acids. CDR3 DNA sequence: TGTGCCAGCAGCTTACCTACGACGAACACCGGGGAGCTGTTTTTT. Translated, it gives CASSLPTTNTGELFF.

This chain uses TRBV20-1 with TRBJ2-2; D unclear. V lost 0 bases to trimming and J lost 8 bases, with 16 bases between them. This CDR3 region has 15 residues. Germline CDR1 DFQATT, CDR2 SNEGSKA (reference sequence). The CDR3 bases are TGCAGTGCTAGAGATCCGTGGAGTTCTTTTGGGGAGCTGTTTTTT. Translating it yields CSARDPWSSFGELFF.

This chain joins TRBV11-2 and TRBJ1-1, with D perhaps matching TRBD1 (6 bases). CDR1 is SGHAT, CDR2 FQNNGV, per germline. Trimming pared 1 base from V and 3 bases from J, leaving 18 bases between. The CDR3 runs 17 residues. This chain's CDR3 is CASSLGPRGGEDTEAFF. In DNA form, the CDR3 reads TGTGCCAGCAGCTTAGGCCCCAGAGGGGGGGAGGACACTGAAGCTTTCTTT.

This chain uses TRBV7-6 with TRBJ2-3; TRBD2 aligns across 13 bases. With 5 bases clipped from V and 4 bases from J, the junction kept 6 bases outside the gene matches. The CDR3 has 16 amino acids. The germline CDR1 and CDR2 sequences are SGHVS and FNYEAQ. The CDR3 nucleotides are TGTGCCAGCAGCGGGCGGACTAGCGGGGGAGCAGATACGCAGTATTTT. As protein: CASSGRTSGGADTQYF.

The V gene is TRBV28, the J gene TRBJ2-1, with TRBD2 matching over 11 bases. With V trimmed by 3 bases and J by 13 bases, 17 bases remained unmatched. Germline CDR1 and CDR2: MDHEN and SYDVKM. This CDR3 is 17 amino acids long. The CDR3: CASSFYSLAGGQETQFF. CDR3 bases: TGTGCCAGCAGTTTCTACTCCCTAGCGGGGGGACAAGAGACCCAGTTCTTC.

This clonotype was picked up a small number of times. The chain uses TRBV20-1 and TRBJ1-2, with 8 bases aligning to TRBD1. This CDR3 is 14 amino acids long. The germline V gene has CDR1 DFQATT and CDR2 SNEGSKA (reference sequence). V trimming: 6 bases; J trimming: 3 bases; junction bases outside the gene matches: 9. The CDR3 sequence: CSAELAQGDYGYTF. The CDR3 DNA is TGCAGTGCGGAGTTGGCACAGGGGGACTATGGCTACACCTTC.

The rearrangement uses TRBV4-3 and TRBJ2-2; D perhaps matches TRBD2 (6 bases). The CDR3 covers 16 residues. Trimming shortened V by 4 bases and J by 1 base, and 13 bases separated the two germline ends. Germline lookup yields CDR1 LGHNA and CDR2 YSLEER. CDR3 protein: CASSPSSVKNTGELFF. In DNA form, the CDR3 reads TGCGCCAGCAGCCCATCTAGCGTTAAGAACACCGGGGAGCTGTTTTTT.

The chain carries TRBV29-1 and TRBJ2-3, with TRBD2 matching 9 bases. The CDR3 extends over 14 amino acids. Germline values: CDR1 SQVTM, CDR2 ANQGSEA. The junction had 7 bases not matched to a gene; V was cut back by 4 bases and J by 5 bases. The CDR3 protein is CSVVEAGGKDTQYF. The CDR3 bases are TGCAGCGTTGTGGAAGCGGGAGGTAAAGATACGCAGTATTTT.

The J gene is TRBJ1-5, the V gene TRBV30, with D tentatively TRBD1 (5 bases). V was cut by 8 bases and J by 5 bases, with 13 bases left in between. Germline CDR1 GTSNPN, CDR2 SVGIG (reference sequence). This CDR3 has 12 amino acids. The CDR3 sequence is CATPGGDQPQHF. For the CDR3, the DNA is TGTGCCACCCCCGGGGGGGATCAGCCCCAGCATTTT.

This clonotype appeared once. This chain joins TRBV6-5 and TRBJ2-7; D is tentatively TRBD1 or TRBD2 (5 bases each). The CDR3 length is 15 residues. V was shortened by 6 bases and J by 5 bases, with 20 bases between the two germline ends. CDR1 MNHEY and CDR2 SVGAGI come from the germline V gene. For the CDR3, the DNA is TGTGCCAGCAGGGCTGGACTGTTTATGGGGGACGAGCAGTACTTC. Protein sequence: CASRAGLFMGDEQYF.

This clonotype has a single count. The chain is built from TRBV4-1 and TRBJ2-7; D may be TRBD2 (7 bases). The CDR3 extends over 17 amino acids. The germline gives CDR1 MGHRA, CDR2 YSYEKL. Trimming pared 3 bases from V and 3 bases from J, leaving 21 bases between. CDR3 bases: TGCGCCAGCAGCCAGGGACAACCAGGACTAGTTGGCTACGAGCAGTACTTC. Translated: CASSQGQPGLVGYEQYF.

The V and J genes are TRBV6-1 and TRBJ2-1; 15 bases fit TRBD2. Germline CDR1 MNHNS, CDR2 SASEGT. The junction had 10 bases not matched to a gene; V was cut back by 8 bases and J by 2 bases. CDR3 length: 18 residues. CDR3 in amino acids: CASSEGGLAGGAYNEQFF. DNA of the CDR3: TGTGCCAGCTCTGAGGGGGGACTAGCGGGAGGTGCCTACAATGAGCAGTTCTTC.

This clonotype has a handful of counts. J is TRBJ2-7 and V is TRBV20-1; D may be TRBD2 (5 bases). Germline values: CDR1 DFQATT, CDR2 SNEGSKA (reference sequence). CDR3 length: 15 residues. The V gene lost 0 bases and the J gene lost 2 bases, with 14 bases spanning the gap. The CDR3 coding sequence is TGCAGTGCTAGAGATTTCGCTAGCATTGCCTACGAGCAGTACTTC. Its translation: CSARDFASIAYEQYF.

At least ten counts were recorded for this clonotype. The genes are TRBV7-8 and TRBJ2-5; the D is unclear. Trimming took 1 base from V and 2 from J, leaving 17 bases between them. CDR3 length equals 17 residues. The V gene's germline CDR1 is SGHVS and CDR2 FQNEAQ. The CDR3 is CASSLGLVAGLQETQYF. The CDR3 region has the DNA TGTGCCAGCAGCTTAGGTCTGGTGGCAGGTCTACAAGAGACCCAGTACTTC. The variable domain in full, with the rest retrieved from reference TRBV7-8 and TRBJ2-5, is GAGVSQSPRYKVAKRGQDVALRCDPISGHVSLFWYQQALGQGPEFLTYFQNEAQLDKSGLPSDRFFAERPEGSVSTLKIQRTQQEDSAVYLCASSLGLVAGLQETQYFGPGTRLLVL.

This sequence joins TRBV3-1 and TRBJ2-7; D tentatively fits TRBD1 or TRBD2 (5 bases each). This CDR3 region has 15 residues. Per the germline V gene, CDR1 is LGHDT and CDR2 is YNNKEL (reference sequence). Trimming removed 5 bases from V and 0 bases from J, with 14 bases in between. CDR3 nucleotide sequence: TGTGCCAGCAGCGAGGGACCGACGAGCTCCTACGAGCAGTACTTC. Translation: CASSEGPTSSYEQYF.

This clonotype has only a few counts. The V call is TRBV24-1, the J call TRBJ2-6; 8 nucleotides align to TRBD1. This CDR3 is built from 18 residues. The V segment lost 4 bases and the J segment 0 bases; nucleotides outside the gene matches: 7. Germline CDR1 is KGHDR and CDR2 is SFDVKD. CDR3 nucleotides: TGTGCCACCAGTGACCCCGGGACAGGCTACTCTGGGGCCAACGTCCTGACTTTC. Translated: CATSDPGTGYSGANVLTF.

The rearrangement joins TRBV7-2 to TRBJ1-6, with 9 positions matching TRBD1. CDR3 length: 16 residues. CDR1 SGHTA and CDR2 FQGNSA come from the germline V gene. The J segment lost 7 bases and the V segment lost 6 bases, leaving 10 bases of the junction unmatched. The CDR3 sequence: CASSLVQGARNSPLHF. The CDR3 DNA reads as TGTGCCAGCAGTCTAGTACAGGGGGCCCGAAATTCACCCCTCCACTTT.